A single sample gave rise to the 21 T cell receptor beta chains below, sequenced in a study of T cell repertoires in cytomegalovirus infection. For these TCRs, the target antigens are not known. TCRdb processed the reads anew with MiXCR; each CDR3 protein has one entry. The repertoire includes over 250,000 distinct CDR3 sequences, 22% of them detected once, and approximately 20% sits in the top ten. Sequences were derived from cultured PBMCs, sampled from culture after CMV antigen stimulation. All receptors derive from a human donor in good health (CMV status not recorded). Some clones in this sample may be carry-over from other donors' samples.

In its sample, this clonotype was seen many times. This sequence joins TRBV7-2 and TRBJ1-1, with 8 bases that match TRBD1. Looked up from germline, CDR1 is SGHTA and CDR2 is FQGNSA. Trimming took 5 bases from V and 0 from J; bases not matched to a gene: 2. The CDR3 consists of 14 residues. CDR3 DNA: TGTGCCAGCAGCCGGGGACAGGTGAACACTGAAGCTTTCTTT. Translation: CASSRGQVNTEAFF.

Ten or more counts support this clonotype. The rearrangement links TRBV7-7 to TRBJ2-5; D gene ambiguous. The CDR3 covers 14 residues. V lost 5 bases to trimming and J lost 0 bases, with 10 bases between them. CDR1 is SSHAT, CDR2 FNYEAQ, per germline (reference sequence). The CDR3 DNA is TGTGCCAGCAGCACACAGCCCGACCAAGAGACCCAGTACTTC. As protein: CASSTQPDQETQYF.

This clonotype was counted ten times or more. This sequence joins TRBV12-3 or TRBV12-4 and TRBJ1-1; D possibly corresponds to TRBD1 (6 bases). The CDR3 has 15 residues. V dropped 5 bases and J dropped 1 base, with 14 bases sitting between them. The CDR3 reads CASSLTGIKNTEAFF. The CDR3 DNA is TGTGCCAGCAGTCTCACAGGGATAAAGAACACTGAAGCTTTCTTT.

This clonotype was seen only a few times. V and J are TRBV9 and TRBJ1-2, with D perhaps matching TRBD1 (6 bases). V shed 4 bases and J shed 10 bases, with 17 bases lying between them. The V gene's germline CDR1 is SGDLS and CDR2 YYNGEE. The CDR3 runs to 13 residues. The CDR3 loop is CASSPEGQAPYTF. The CDR3 DNA follows: TGTGCCAGCAGCCCCGAGGGACAAGCCCCCTACACCTTC. Supplemented by reference TRBV9 and TRBJ1-2, the full variable domain reads DSGVTQTPKHLITATGQRVTLRCSPRSGDLSVYWYQQSLDQGLQFLIQYYNGEERAKGNILERFSAQQFPDLHSELNLSSLELGDSALYFCASSPEGQAPYTFGSGTRLTVV.

As to this clonotype: A read error may be the cause here, since a much bigger clone is one base away. This chain joins TRBV7-2 and TRBJ1-5, with D tentatively TRBD1 (6 bases). V lost 4 bases, J lost 2 bases, and 12 bases lay in between. This CDR3 is 15 amino acids long. Germline values: CDR1 SGHTA, CDR2 FQGNSA. CDR3 sequence reads: CTSSWGPFGNQPQHF. CDR3 bases: TGTACCAGCAGCTGGGGGCCCTTTGGCAATCAGCCCCAGCATTTT.

The rearrangement links TRBV20-1 to TRBJ2-3; 9 positions match TRBD2. Germline V CDR1 and CDR2: DFQATT, SNEGSKA (reference sequence). CDR3 length: 16 amino acids. V shed 4 bases and J 2 bases; nucleotides not matched to a gene: 10. The chain's CDR3 is CSANAGGALATDTQYF. CDR3 in DNA: TGCAGTGCTAATGCGGGAGGGGCGTTGGCCACAGATACGCAGTATTTT.

This clonotype has at least ten counts. V usage is TRBV6-1 and J usage is TRBJ2-3; tentatively, D is TRBD2 (6 bases). Germline CDR1 is MNHNS and CDR2 is SASEGT. Trimming removed 6 bases at V and 5 bases at J, with 21 bases between. The CDR3 is made up of 16 amino acids. This chain's CDR3 is CASSHGTPQRGDTQYF. As DNA, the CDR3 is TGTGCCAGCAGCCACGGGACTCCCCAGCGTGGAGATACGCAGTATTTT.

In this sample, this clonotype turned up many times. The chain has TRBV11-3 and TRBJ1-4, with a possible D match to TRBD1 (6 bases). CDR3 size: 14 residues. Trimming left V 7 bases short and J 3 bases short, with 12 bases between. Germline CDR1 reads SGHNT; CDR2 reads YENEEA. The chain's CDR3 is CASNRGAANEKLFF. CDR3 coding DNA: TGTGCCAGCAACCGGGGGGCGGCTAATGAAAAACTGTTTTTT.

The rearrangement joins TRBV11-3 to TRBJ2-2; perhaps TRBD1 as D (5 bases). This CDR3 is built from 15 residues. Trimming removed 2 bases from V and 3 bases from J, with 10 bases in between. Germline assignment: CDR1 SGHNT and CDR2 YENEEA. CDR3 sequence reads: CASSLSTGYTGELFF. CDR3 DNA sequence: TGTGCCAGCAGCTTAAGTACAGGATACACCGGGGAGCTGTTTTTT.

Many counts were recorded for this clonotype. The junction shows a germline mismatch at one end, possibly a read error. The DNA of the CDR3 is TGTGCCAGCAGCTTGCGTGTGGGGGCAACAAATGAAAAACTGTTTTTT. Protein sequence: CASSLRVGATNEKLFF. The V gene is TRBV7-9, the J gene TRBJ1-4, with D possibly being TRBD1 (6 bases). CDR3 length: 16 amino acids. Germline CDR1 SEHNR, CDR2 FQNEAQ (reference sequence).

This clonotype was picked up a small number of times. The J gene is TRBJ2-3, the V gene TRBV7-2; D call uncertain. Germline V lookup: CDR1 SGHTA, CDR2 FQGNSA. Deletions cut 1 base from V and 1 base from J, with 12 bases between. The CDR3 has 16 residues. Written as DNA, the CDR3 is TGTGCCAGCAGCTTAGACCCCGTCGTTCGCACAGATACGCAGTATTTT. It is translated as CASSLDPVVRTDTQYF.

This chain joins TRBV12-3 or TRBV12-4 and TRBJ1-2, with no clear D. The V and J ends lost 5 bases and 4 bases respectively, with 17 bases between them. This CDR3 comprises 15 residues. The CDR3: CASSPNNAGRYGYTF. The DNA for the CDR3 is TGTGCCAGCAGTCCCAACAATGCAGGACGCTATGGCTACACCTTC.

This clonotype was detected only a few times. The CDR3 nucleotides are TGTGCCAGCAGCCCAGGGACTAGCGGGAGGGCCACTGAGCAGTTCTTC. Translating it yields CASSPGTSGRATEQFF. J is TRBJ2-1 and V is TRBV6-2 or TRBV6-3; 16 bases agree with TRBD2. The CDR3 length is 16 residues. Germline CDR1 reads MNHEY; CDR2 reads SVGEGT. With 6 bases clipped from V and 9 bases from J, the junction kept 8 bases outside the gene matches.

The chain uses TRBV7-8 and TRBJ1-5; 7 positions match TRBD1. CDR1 and CDR2 from the germline V gene are SGHVS and FQNEAQ. V trimming: 5 bases; J trimming: 3 bases; junction bases outside the gene matches: 4. CDR3 size: 14 residues. The CDR3 loop is CASSLQGYNQPQHF. CDR3 bases: TGTGCCAGCAGCCTACAGGGGTACAATCAGCCCCAGCATTTT.

The chain carries TRBV12-3 or TRBV12-4 and TRBJ2-1, with a weak D call TRBD1 (5 bases). With 5 bases removed from V and 6 bases from J, the gap between germline ends came to 14 bases. The CDR3 has 14 amino acids. This chain's CDR3 is CASSPRDSVNEQFF. The CDR3 DNA reads as TGTGCCAGCAGTCCCAGGGATTCAGTCAATGAGCAGTTCTTC.

The gene calls are TRBV9 and TRBJ2-7, with 9 bases aligning to TRBD1. Germline V gene lookup returns CDR1 SGDLS and CDR2 YYNGEE. Trimming at V came to 5 bases and at J to 7 bases, leaving 13 bases not matched to a gene. This CDR3 is built from 15 residues. This CDR3 is CASSAGDRAVGEQYF. The DNA for the CDR3 is TGTGCCAGCAGTGCGGGGGACAGGGCCGTGGGGGAGCAGTACTTC.

This clonotype was counted many times. V usage is TRBV7-9 and J usage is TRBJ1-5; D gene uncertain. The CDR3 sequence is 13 residues long. Germline CDR1 and CDR2: SEHNR and FQNEAQ (reference sequence). V was trimmed by 6 bases and J by 1 base, leaving 7 bases between them. The CDR3 spells CASRLDSNQPQHF. CDR3 sequence (DNA): TGTGCCAGCAGGCTGGACAGCAATCAGCCCCAGCATTTT.

This clonotype was seen at least ten times. The chain's CDR3 is CASSLALLGRGLNEQFF. CDR3 nucleotide sequence: TGTGCCAGCAGCTTAGCCCTTCTAGGTCGGGGACTCAATGAGCAGTTCTTC. The chain combines TRBV7-8 with TRBJ2-1; D is possibly TRBD2 (6 bases). This CDR3 is built from 17 residues. CDR1 is SGHVS and CDR2 is FQNEAQ in the germline V gene. Trimming shortened V by 0 bases and J by 6 bases, and 18 bases separated the two germline ends.

The J gene is TRBJ2-6, the V gene TRBV7-9; D remains unclear. There are 15 residues in the CDR3. V was pared by 5 bases and J by 0 bases, with 8 bases between. Germline lookup yields CDR1 SEHNR and CDR2 FQNEAQ (reference sequence). The CDR3 spells CASSRGNSGANVLTF. The CDR3 nucleotides are TGTGCCAGCAGCCGTGGAAACTCTGGGGCCAACGTCCTGACTTTC. Supplemented by reference TRBV7-9 and TRBJ2-6, the full variable domain reads DTGVSQNPRHKITKRGQNVTFRCDPISEHNRLYWYRQTLGQGPEFLTYFQNEAQLEKSRLLSDRFSAERPKGSFSTLEIQRTEQGDSAMYLCASSRGNSGANVLTFGAGSRLTVL.

The chain uses TRBV30 and TRBJ1-5; 10 bases match TRBD1. Germline V gene data show CDR1 as GTSNPN and CDR2 as SVGIG (reference sequence). Trimming took 0 bases from V and 5 from J; bases not matched to a gene: 4. The CDR3 is made up of 15 amino acids. CDR3 in amino acids: CAWSVGDRGHQPQHF. CDR3 nucleotide sequence: TGTGCCTGGAGTGTGGGGGACAGGGGCCATCAGCCCCAGCATTTT.

This chain joins TRBV7-8 and TRBJ2-1, with 9 bases fitting TRBD1. The V gene's germline CDR1 is SGHVS and CDR2 FQNEAQ. The trim removed 2 bases at V and 6 bases at J, leaving 20 bases unmatched. The CDR3 extends over 20 amino acids. The CDR3 DNA reads TGTGCCAGCAGCTTACGTACAGGGGGCACAAGGGGGGCCTCTTTCAATGAGCAGTTCTTC. Its translation is CASSLRTGGTRGASFNEQFF. Full variable domain (outside the CDR3, taken from reference TRBV7-8 and TRBJ2-1): GAGVSQSPRYKVAKRGQDVALRCDPISGHVSLFWYQQALGQGPEFLTYFQNEAQLDKSGLPSDRFFAERPEGSVSTLKIQRTQQEDSAVYLCASSLRTGGTRGASFNEQFFGPGTRLTVL.